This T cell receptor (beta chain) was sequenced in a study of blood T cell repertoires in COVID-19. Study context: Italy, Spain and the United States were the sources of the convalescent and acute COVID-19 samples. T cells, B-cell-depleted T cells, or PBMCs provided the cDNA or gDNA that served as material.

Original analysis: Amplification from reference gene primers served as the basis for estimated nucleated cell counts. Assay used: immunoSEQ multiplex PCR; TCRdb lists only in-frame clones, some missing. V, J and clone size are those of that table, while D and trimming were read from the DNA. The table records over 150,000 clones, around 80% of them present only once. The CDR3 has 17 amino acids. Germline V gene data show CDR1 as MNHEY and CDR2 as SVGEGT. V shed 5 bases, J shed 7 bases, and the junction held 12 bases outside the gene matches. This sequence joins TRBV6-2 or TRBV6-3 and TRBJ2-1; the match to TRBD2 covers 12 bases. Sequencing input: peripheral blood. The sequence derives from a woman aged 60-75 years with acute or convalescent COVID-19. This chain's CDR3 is CASSNGALAGGRNEQFF. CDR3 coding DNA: TGTGCCAGCAGTAACGGGGCCCTAGCGGGGGGGCGGAATGAGCAGTTCTTC.